This T cell receptor (beta chain) was retrieved from a study of blood T cells in healthy people across ages. Drawing of peripheral blood yielded roughly 9.3 milliliters from each donor. Together with a sample-barcoded 5' primer, a J-beta primer mix was included in a second PCR lasting about 7 to 12 cycles. In TCRdb, the 5' RACE reads were re-called with MiXCR into one record per CDR3 protein. Of around 870,000 distinct CDR3 sequences listed, around 30% are singletons. Specimen: blood. This clonotype was sampled from a woman of 80 years or more in good health.

The chain's CDR3 is CASSLGTSGGVLYYNEQYF. The DNA for the CDR3 is TGTGCCAGCAGCTTAGGGACTAGCGGGGGGGTTCTCTACTACAATGAGCAGTACTTC. The gene calls are TRBV7-2 and TRBJ2-1, with 15 bases aligning to TRBD2. The J call may be in error: the DNA end matches TRBJ2-7 better. The CDR3 totals 19 residues. CDR1 and CDR2 (germline): SGHTA, FQGNSA.